The TCR beta chain under discussion was sequenced for a study of T cells in Graves' hyperthyroidism and ophthalmopathy. Points from the study as a whole: In simple terms, a model built on 13 V-J features told ophthalmopathy apart from stable hyperthyroidism. In validation, the model predicted ophthalmopathy. These predictions came a median approximately 5.9 months before onset.

The CDR3 regions of TCR beta were amplified from RNA transcripts. The study used the HTBI primer set for a first-round RT-PCR of the TCR CDR3. TCRdb analysed the multiplex PCR reads with MiXCR anew, one entry per CDR3 protein. This table has a few hundred thousand distinct CDR3 sequences, about a sixth appearing once. Roughly 9.1 ml of fresh peripheral blood supplied the PBMCs. In its sample, this clonotype was seen a few times. Its cognate antigen is unknown. The conserved phenylalanine or tryptophan normally closing the CDR3 is absent here, so this likely arose from a read error. The CDR3 spans 15 residues. Trimming at V came to 3 bases and at J to 1 base, leaving 8 bases not matched to a gene. Germline CDR1 is DFQATT and CDR2 is SNEGSKA (reference sequence).

The sequence was obtained from a woman in her forties with Graves' ophthalmopathy. V usage is TRBV20-1 and J usage is TRBJ2-7, with 8 bases matching TRBD1. The sample consisted of blood. The CDR3 loop reads CSASIGTGLSYEQYS. CDR3 sequence (DNA): TGCAGTGCTAGCATAGGGACAGGCCTTTCCTACGAGCAGTACTCC.